This paragraph covers one T cell receptor (beta chain) sequence. These data originate in a study of blood T cell repertoires in COVID-19. In the study overall: The origin of the acute and convalescent COVID-19 samples was the United States, Italy and Spain. Sources were T cells, B-cell-depleted T cells, or PBMCs; the material itself was cDNA or gDNA.

In the original workflow: Reference gene primer amplification gave estimated nucleated cell counts. The repertoire was sequenced with immunoSEQ multiplex PCR; TCRdb's copy has only in-frame clones and lacks some. The V and J calls and clone size were taken over from that table, and D and trimming were inferred from the DNA. The table has roughly 150,000 clones, around nine tenths seen once. The V gene's germline CDR1 is GTSNPN and CDR2 SVGIG (reference sequence). The CDR3 is made up of 15 amino acids. After removal of 3 bases from V and 2 bases from J, the junction contained 6 bases not matched to a gene.

This chain connects TRBV30 to TRBJ2-3, with 9 bases fitting TRBD2. This receptor was identified in a man aged 50 to 60 who had recovered from COVID-19. What was sequenced was peripheral blood. The CDR3 here is CAWSLAGLNTDTQYF. CDR3 sequence (DNA): TGTGCCTGGAGCCTAGCGGGGCTTAACACAGATACGCAGTATTTT.